This T cell receptor (beta chain) was identified during a study of blood T cell repertoires in COVID-19. Germline values: CDR1 SGHNT, CDR2 YENEEA. Trimming removed 2 bases from V and 0 bases from J, with 7 bases in between. The CDR3 is made up of 15 amino acids. TCRdb keeps only in-frame clones here, not all; method: immunoSEQ multiplex PCR. The sample holds 80,000 to 95,000 clones, more than 80% seen once. The rearrangement joins TRBV11-3 to TRBJ2-2; unclear D gene. The sample consisted of peripheral blood. The sequence was collected from an older man with COVID-19, enrolled during active disease. This CDR3 reads CASSLLSANTGELFF. CDR3 in DNA: TGTGCCAGCAGCTTACTTAGTGCGAACACCGGGGAGCTGTTTTTT.